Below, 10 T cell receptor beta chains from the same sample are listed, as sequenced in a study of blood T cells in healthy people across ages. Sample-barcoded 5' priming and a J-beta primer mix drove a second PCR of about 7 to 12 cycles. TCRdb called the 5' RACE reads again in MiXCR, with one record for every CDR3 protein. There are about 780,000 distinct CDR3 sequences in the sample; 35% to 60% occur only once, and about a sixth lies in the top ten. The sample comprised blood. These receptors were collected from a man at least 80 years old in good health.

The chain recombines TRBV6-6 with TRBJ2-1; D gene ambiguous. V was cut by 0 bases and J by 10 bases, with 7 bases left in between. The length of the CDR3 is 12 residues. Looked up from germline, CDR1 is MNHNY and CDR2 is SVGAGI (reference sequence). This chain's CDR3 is CASSYSTWEQFF. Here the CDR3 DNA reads TGTGCCAGCAGTTACTCGACCTGGGAGCAGTTCTTC.

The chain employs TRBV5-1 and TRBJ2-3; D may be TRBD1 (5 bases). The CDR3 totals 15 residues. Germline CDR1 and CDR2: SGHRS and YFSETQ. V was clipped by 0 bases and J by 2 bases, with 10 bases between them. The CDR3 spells CASSLGDRFTDTQYF. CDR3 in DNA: TGCGCCAGCAGCTTGGGCGACAGATTCACAGATACGCAGTATTTT.

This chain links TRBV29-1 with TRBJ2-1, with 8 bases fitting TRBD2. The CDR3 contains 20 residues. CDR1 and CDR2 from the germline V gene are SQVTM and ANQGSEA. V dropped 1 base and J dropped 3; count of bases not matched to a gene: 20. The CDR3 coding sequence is TGCAGCGTTGAAGCCCCCACGGTCAGCGGGAGTGGAGCTGGCTACAATGAGCAGTTCTTC. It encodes CSVEAPTVSGSGAGYNEQFF.

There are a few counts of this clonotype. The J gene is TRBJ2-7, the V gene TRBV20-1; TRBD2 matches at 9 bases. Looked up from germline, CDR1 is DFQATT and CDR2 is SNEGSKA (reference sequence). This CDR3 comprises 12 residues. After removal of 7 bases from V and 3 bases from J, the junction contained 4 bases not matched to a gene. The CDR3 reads CSVGSGSYEQYF. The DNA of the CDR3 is TGCAGTGTTGGTAGCGGGAGCTACGAGCAGTACTTC.

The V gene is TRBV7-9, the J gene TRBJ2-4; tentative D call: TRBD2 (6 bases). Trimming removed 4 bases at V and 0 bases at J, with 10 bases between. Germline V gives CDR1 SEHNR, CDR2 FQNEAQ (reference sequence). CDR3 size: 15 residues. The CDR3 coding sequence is TGTGCCAGCAGCTGGCCGGGACTAGCCAAAAACATTCAGTACTTC. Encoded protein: CASSWPGLAKNIQYF.

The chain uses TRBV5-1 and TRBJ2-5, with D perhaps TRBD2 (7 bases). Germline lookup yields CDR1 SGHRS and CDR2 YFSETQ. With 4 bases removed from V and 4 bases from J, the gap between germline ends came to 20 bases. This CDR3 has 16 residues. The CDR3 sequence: CASSPGLGGNGETQYF. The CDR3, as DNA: TGCGCCAGCAGCCCTGGACTAGGGGGGAACGGAGAGACCCAGTACTTC.

The CDR3 sequence: CSASRISGRETQYF. CDR3 nucleotide sequence: TGCAGTGCTAGCCGTATCTCTGGGAGGGAGACCCAGTACTTC. The chain links TRBV20-1 to TRBJ2-7; the D gene is possibly TRBD2 (6 bases). The DNA end lines up better with TRBJ2-5; the J call may be wrong. The CDR3 consists of 14 residues. Germline assignment: CDR1 DFQATT and CDR2 SNEGSKA (reference sequence).

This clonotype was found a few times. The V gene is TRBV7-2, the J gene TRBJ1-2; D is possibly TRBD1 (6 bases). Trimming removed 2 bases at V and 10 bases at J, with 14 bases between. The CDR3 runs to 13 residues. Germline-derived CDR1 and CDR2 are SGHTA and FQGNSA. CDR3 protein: CASSLTGTSNYTF. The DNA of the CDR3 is TGTGCCAGCAGCTTAACAGGGACGTCCAACTACACCTTC.

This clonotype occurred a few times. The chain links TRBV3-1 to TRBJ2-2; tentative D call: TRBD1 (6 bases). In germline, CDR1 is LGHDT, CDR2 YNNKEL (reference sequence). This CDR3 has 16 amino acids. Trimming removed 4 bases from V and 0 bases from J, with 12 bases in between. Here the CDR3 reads CASSLPGTPNTGELFF. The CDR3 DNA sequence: TGTGCCAGCAGCCTTCCCGGGACACCGAACACCGGGGAGCTGTTTTTT.

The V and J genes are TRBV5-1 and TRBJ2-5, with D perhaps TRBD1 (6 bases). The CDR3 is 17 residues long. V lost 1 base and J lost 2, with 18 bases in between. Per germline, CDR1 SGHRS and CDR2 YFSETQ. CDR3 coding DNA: TGCGCCAGCAGCTTGCAACGTGGGGGCCGGATTCAAGAGACCCAGTACTTC. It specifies CASSLQRGGRIQETQYF.